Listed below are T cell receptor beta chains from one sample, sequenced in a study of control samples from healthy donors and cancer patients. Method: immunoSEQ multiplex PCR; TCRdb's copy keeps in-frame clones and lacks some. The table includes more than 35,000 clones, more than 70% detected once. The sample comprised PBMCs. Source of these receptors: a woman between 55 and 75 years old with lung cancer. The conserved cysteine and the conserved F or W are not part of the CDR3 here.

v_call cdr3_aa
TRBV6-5 ASFGRGGETQY
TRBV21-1 ASSNGGAGGRREQY
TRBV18 ASSPRGSRGETQY
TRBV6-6 ASSPTDRTNEKLF
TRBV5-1 ASSLAVEGGYT
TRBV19 ASSIEAGPYNEQF
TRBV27 ASSPRQAWDTEAF
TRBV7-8 ASSLKNRGETQY
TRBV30 AWSSGEGLGYT
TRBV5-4 ASSFSRVGSYEQY
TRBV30 AWTDRTSYEQY
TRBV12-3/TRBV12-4 ASSLREIDEQF
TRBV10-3 AISESTRVTEAF
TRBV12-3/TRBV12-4 ASSRERETQY
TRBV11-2 ASSLVLRDQETQY
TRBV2 ASSHTTSGIYNEQF